Below are 16 T cell receptor beta chains sequenced from a single sample in a study of monozygotic twins with inflammatory bowel disease. TCRdb reprocessed the 5' RACE reads and reports one entry per CDR3 protein, with no DNA. This repertoire includes 120,000 to 150,000 distinct CDR3 sequences. The sequenced sample consisted of blood. All receptors come from a human donor with ulcerative colitis or Crohn's disease, or a healthy co-twin of an affected twin (not recorded which).

The chain couples TRBV5-1 to TRBJ1-2; checking the TCRdb D call of TRBD1 is not possible without DNA. Germline-derived CDR1 and CDR2 are SGHRS and YFSETQ. The CDR3 loop spans 18 amino acids. CDR3 residues: CASSIHTLPGQTNYGYTF. Variable domain in full (rest from reference TRBV5-1 and TRBJ1-2): KAGVTQTPRYLIKTRGQQVTLSCSPISGHRSVSWYQQTPGQGLQFLFEYFSETQRNKGNFPGRFSGRQFSNSRSEMNVSTLELGDSALYLCASSIHTLPGQTNYGYTFGSGTRLTVV.

The chain employs TRBV5-6 and TRBJ2-7; the D call of TRBD1 rests on TCRdb alone, since no DNA is present to check it. CDR3 length: 16 amino acids. CDR1 SGHDT and CDR2 YYEEEE come from the germline V gene. CDR3 in amino acids: CASSPTGSLSSYEQYF.

The rearrangement uses TRBV3-1 and TRBJ2-2; TCRdb returns TRBD1, unconfirmable since there is no DNA. The CDR3 has 17 residues. Germline CDR1 LGHDT, CDR2 YNNKEL (reference sequence). CDR3 sequence reads: CASSQAAGTANTGELFF. Variable domain in full (rest from reference TRBV3-1 and TRBJ2-2): DTAVSQTPKYLVTQMGNDKSIKCEQNLGHDTMYWYKQDSKKFLKIMFSYNNKELIINETVPNRFSPKSPDKAHLNLHINSLELGDSAVYFCASSQAAGTANTGELFFGEGSRLTVL.

J is TRBJ2-5 and V is TRBV3-1; lacking DNA, the TRBD1 call made by TCRdb goes unchecked. The CDR3 spans 17 residues. Germline CDR1 LGHDT, CDR2 YNNKEL (reference sequence). CDR3 in amino acids: CASSQDWRQGATETQYF.

The genes are TRBV7-3 and TRBJ1-5; checking the TCRdb D call of TRBD1 is not possible without DNA. This CDR3 is 14 amino acids long. Germline CDR1 SGHTA, CDR2 FQGTGA. The CDR3 loop reads CASSPTGGRQPQHF.

Here the CDR3 reads CSALSPGANVLAF. The chain is built from TRBV20-1 and TRBJ2-6; the TRBD1 assignment by TCRdb is unverifiable without DNA. This CDR3 comprises 13 residues. The V gene's germline CDR1 is DFQATT and CDR2 SNEGSKA (reference sequence).

The CDR3 loop reads CAWSVRQGNQPQHF. The chain joins TRBV30 to TRBJ1-5; TCRdb proposes TRBD1, but this gene call is untestable without DNA. Germline V gene lookup returns CDR1 GTSNPN and CDR2 SVGIG (reference sequence). The CDR3 spans 14 residues.

The chain couples TRBV20-1 to TRBJ1-3; TCRdb calls TRBD1, which cannot be checked without DNA. Germline CDR1 is DFQATT and CDR2 is SNEGSKA (reference sequence). The CDR3 covers 12 residues. CDR3 in amino acids: CSARGPGNTIYF.

The J gene is TRBJ1-2, the V gene TRBV5-1. CDR1 is SGHRS and CDR2 is YFSETQ in the germline V gene. The CDR3 is 13 amino acids. The CDR3 loop is CASSLGEVYGYTF.

This rearrangement joins TRBV20-1 to TRBJ1-5; the TCRdb call, TRBD1, lacks DNA for checking. CDR3 length equals 13 residues. Germline CDR1 DFQATT, CDR2 SNEGSKA (reference sequence). The CDR3 region is CSAWDSPNQPQHF.

The chain uses TRBV27 and TRBJ2-7; no DNA is available, so the TRBD1 call from TCRdb remains unchecked. This CDR3 has 16 amino acids. Germline CDR1 and CDR2: MNHEY and SMNVEV (reference sequence). CDR3 sequence: CASTGGSGRSSYEQYF.

V and J are TRBV20-1 and TRBJ2-7. Germline lookup yields CDR1 DFQATT and CDR2 SNEGSKA (reference sequence). CDR3 length equals 12 residues. The CDR3 protein is CSASWDSYEQYF.

This chain links TRBV9 with TRBJ2-3; TCRdb proposes TRBD2, but this gene call is untestable without DNA. The CDR3 covers 19 residues. Germline lookup yields CDR1 SGDLS and CDR2 YYNGEE. The chain's CDR3 is CASSVNPGLAAYLTDTQYF.

The chain joins TRBV20-1 to TRBJ2-5; the D gene TCRdb calls, TRBD2, cannot be checked with no DNA. The CDR3 consists of 16 residues. The V gene's germline CDR1 is DFQATT and CDR2 SNEGSKA (reference sequence). CDR3 protein: CSAPNSLAGYQESQYF.

The rearrangement uses TRBV4-2 and TRBJ2-7; TCRdb picks TRBD1, but there is no DNA to check that call. The CDR3 has 16 amino acids. CDR1 is LGHNA and CDR2 is YNFKEQ in the germline V gene. The chain's CDR3 is CASSQEGTVSSYEQYF.

This chain connects TRBV18 to TRBJ1-3; TCRdb selects TRBD1, and the lack of DNA leaves this call unchecked. CDR3 size: 15 residues. CDR1 is KGHSH, CDR2 LQKENI, per germline. The CDR3 loop reads CASSPSGGPENTIYF.